This TCR beta chain was sequenced for a study of blood T cells in healthy people across ages. It was with a sample-barcoded 5' primer and a J-beta primer mix that a second PCR of about 7 to 12 cycles was run. Through a template-switch adaptor with 12 random nucleotides, each cDNA molecule received a tag. In TCRdb, the 5' RACE reads were re-called with MiXCR into one record per CDR3 protein. The sample holds approximately 670,000 distinct CDR3 sequences, around 43% seen once. Germline loops: CDR1 MRHNA, CDR2 SNTAGT. The CDR3 length is 18 residues. As concerns this clonotype: Germline is not matched at one junction end, which may reflect a read error.

Individuals who donated were healthy Caucasians from Russia aged roughly 6 to 100. This chain uses TRBV6-4 with TRBJ2-1; 9 bases line up with TRBD2. The sample was blood. The TCR originated in a man of 80 years or more in good health. CDR3 sequence reads: CASSDGVLRRGGYNEQFF. CDR3 bases: TGCGCCAGCAGTGACGGAGTTCTTAGGCGGGGGGGCTACAATGAGCAGTTCTTC.